The T cell receptor beta chain described here comes from a study of blood T cell repertoires in COVID-19. The wider study: Both acute and convalescent COVID-19 samples were obtained from the United States, Italy and Spain.

Methods used by the authors: Amplification from reference gene primers served as the basis for estimated nucleated cell counts. Clones were sequenced by immunoSEQ multiplex PCR, and TCRdb holds only the in-frame ones, with some missing. V, J and clone size were drawn from that table, and D and trimming were deduced from the DNA. The sample lists 200,000 to 300,000 clones, around four fifths occurring once. The CDR3 spans 16 residues. Germline CDR1 is KGHSH and CDR2 is LQKENI. V dropped 3 bases and J dropped 0 bases, with 11 bases sitting between them. This clonotype was sampled from a man aged 55-75 years with acute or convalescent COVID-19. The sequencing input was peripheral blood. The chain has TRBV18 and TRBJ2-2; possible D gene TRBD2, 6 bases. The CDR3 is CASSPPAGPNTGELFF. The CDR3 DNA is TGTGCCAGCTCACCTCCCGCGGGGCCGAACACCGGGGAGCTGTTTTTT.